This is a list of T cell receptor beta chains from one sample in a study of CD8 T cells in ankylosing spondylitis. MiXCR, applied by TCRdb to the 5' RACE reads, yields one record per CDR3 protein. This table has roughly 440,000 distinct CDR3 sequences, 17% appearing once. Input material: blood, either unsorted or a sorted T cell fraction (not recorded which). The receptors were sampled from a male donor with ankylosing spondylitis. Both conserved end residues are trimmed from each CDR3. Clone size appears in some rows only: once, few, many, or a class for an expanded clone.

j_call,clone_size,v_call,cdr3_aa
TRBJ2-5,few,TRBV30,AWRGPKETQY
TRBJ2-2,few,TRBV28,ASSLGTSVNTGELF
TRBJ1-1,.,TRBV10-2,ASTRDRLGTEAF
TRBJ2-5,.,TRBV20-1,SARVRGGLETQY
TRBJ2-5,.,TRBV6-2/TRBV6-3,ASSYRGTDQETQY
TRBJ2-3,many,TRBV2,ASSRDRGTDTQY
TRBJ2-3,.,TRBV20-1,SARPLAGYTDTQY
TRBJ1-2,.,TRBV29-1,SALLTYGYT
TRBJ1-1,few,TRBV29-1,SVTNRRSNTEAF
TRBJ1-1,.,TRBV20-1,SARITEGANTEAF
TRBJ2-2,.,TRBV2,ASSEELIPTGELF
TRBJ2-7,.,TRBV3-1,ASSQGVAAQY
TRBJ2-5,.,TRBV6-2/TRBV6-3,ASSYGGSGAQY
TRBJ2-3,few,TRBV7-2,ASSRPGGGDTQY
TRBJ2-5,few,TRBV7-9,ASSLASPSRETQY
TRBJ2-3,.,TRBV11-1,ASSRLDRATLSTDTQY
TRBJ1-3,.,TRBV6-2/TRBV6-3,ASRFGISGNTIY
TRBJ2-5,.,TRBV24-1,ATSDFFETSGPETQY
TRBJ2-3,many,TRBV6-6,ASTPVGDTQY
TRBJ1-5,.,TRBV4-1,ASSQGSTVAGQPQH
TRBJ2-1,.,TRBV7-2,ASSLDVGRYNEQF
TRBJ2-7,.,TRBV12-3/TRBV12-4,ASSKLAGGYEQY
TRBJ1-1,.,TRBV19,ASSISLPGGPNTEAF
TRBJ1-1,.,TRBV20-1,SAPGTGGKGTEAF